Below are 12 T cell receptor beta chains sequenced from a single sample in a study of T cell responses to AZD1222 COVID-19 vaccine. Measured with immunoSEQ multiplex PCR; TCRdb has only the in-frame clones, and not every one. The sample contains 130,000 or so clones, over 85% of which appear only once. The sequencing used peripheral blood, collected on day 0 of AZD1222 vaccination. These receptors were obtained from an adult in good health.

The table lists this clone with a count of one. This chain connects TRBV5-1 to TRBJ1-3; TRBD1 agrees at 7 bases. The J segment lost 4 bases and the V segment lost 4 bases, leaving 11 bases of the junction unmatched. Per germline, CDR1 SGHRS and CDR2 YFSETQ. CDR3 length: 16 residues. CDR3 amino acids: CASSTHPTGAGNTIYF. The CDR3, as DNA: TGCGCCAGCAGCACCCATCCTACAGGGGCAGGAAACACCATATATTTT.

The chain has TRBV2 and TRBJ1-1, with TRBD1 as a possible D gene (5 bases). The germline gives CDR1 SNHLY, CDR2 FYNNEI. The ends were cut back, 5 bases at V and 4 bases at J, with 8 bases in the middle. The CDR3 has 12 residues. As DNA, the CDR3 is TGTGCCAGCAGTCCAACAGGCACTGAAGCTTTCTTT. Amino acids: CASSPTGTEAFF.

This chain joins TRBV5-1 and TRBJ2-7; TRBD1 might be the D (5 bases). This CDR3 comprises 17 residues. Trimming stripped 0 bases from V and 7 bases from J, with 23 bases between. In germline, CDR1 is SGHRS, CDR2 YFSETQ. The CDR3 reads CASSLVGNRMELREQYF. The DNA of the CDR3 is TGCGCCAGCAGCTTGGTGGGTAACAGGATGGAATTGAGGGAGCAGTACTTC.

The chain recombines TRBV5-1 with TRBJ1-1; 11 nucleotides match TRBD1. This CDR3 is built from 14 residues. V lost 4 bases to trimming and J lost 5 bases; unmatched junction nucleotides: 4. CDR1 SGHRS and CDR2 YFSETQ come from the germline V gene. CDR3 bases: TGCGCCAGCAGCAGCGGGACAGGGGGAACTGAAGCTTTCTTT. This translates into CASSSGTGGTEAFF.

The J gene is TRBJ2-5, the V gene TRBV11-2; TRBD2 is a possible D gene (5 bases). CDR1 SGHAT and CDR2 FQNNGV come from the germline V gene. Trimming left V 4 bases short and J 5 bases short, with 11 bases between. The CDR3 is made up of 13 amino acids. CDR3 loop: CASSSGVGETQYF. The CDR3 DNA follows: TGTGCCAGCAGCTCCGGGGTTGGGGAGACCCAGTACTTC. Using reference TRBV11-2 and TRBJ2-5 for the parts outside the CDR3, the full variable domain is EAGVAQSPRYKIIEKRQSVAFWCNPISGHATLYWYQQILGQGPKLLIQFQNNGVVDDSQLPKDRFSAERLKGVDSTLKIQPAKLEDSAVYLCASSSGVGETQYFGPGTRLLVL.

The V and J genes are TRBV15 and TRBJ2-1, with TRBD2 matching over 10 bases. Looked up from germline, CDR1 is LNHNV and CDR2 is YYDKDF (reference sequence). The CDR3 is 16 amino acids. J lost 9 bases, V lost 1 base, and 9 bases had no gene match. The CDR3 DNA reads as TGTGCCACCAGCAGAGGTGCACTAGCGGGAAGCATTGAGCAGTTCTTC. Amino acids: CATSRGALAGSIEQFF. Filled out from reference TRBV15 and TRBJ2-1, the complete variable domain reads DAMVIQNPRYQVTQFGKPVTLSCSQTLNHNVMYWYQQKSSQAPKLLFHYYDKDFNNEADTPDNFQSRRPNTSFCFLDIRSPGLGDTAMYLCATSRGALAGSIEQFFGPGTRLTVL.

A single count supports this clone. The V and J genes are TRBV7-9 and TRBJ1-1; D might be TRBD1 (5 bases). The CDR3 runs to 14 residues. V dropped 5 bases and J dropped 7 bases, with 17 bases sitting between them. Germline V gene sequence: CDR1 SEHNR, CDR2 FQNEAQ (reference sequence). The CDR3 DNA reads TGTGCCAGCAGCCGGGGCCCTCGGGCTTATGAAGCTTTCTTT. This gives the protein CASSRGPRAYEAFF. Drawing the rest from reference TRBV7-9 and TRBJ1-1, the complete variable domain is DTGVSQNPRHKITKRGQNVTFRCDPISEHNRLYWYRQTLGQGPEFLTYFQNEAQLEKSRLLSDRFSAERPKGSFSTLEIQRTEQGDSAMYLCASSRGPRAYEAFFGQGTRLTVV.

V usage is TRBV19 and J usage is TRBJ1-5; 8 positions agree with TRBD1. Germline V gene lookup returns CDR1 LNHDA and CDR2 SQIVND (reference sequence). This CDR3 region has 14 residues. J was trimmed by 6 bases and V by 6 bases; bases with no gene match: 7. The DNA of the CDR3 is TGTGCCAGTAGCTCTACAGGGGGGGGTCAGCCCCAGCATTTT. It specifies CASSSTGGGQPQHF.

V gene TRBV25-1 combines with J gene TRBJ1-4; no definite D call. CDR3 size: 15 residues. V lost 1 base to trimming and J lost 7 bases, with 13 bases between them. The germline V gene has CDR1 MGHDK and CDR2 SYGVNS. The CDR3, as DNA: TGTGCCAGCAGTGAATCCGCAGCGGGAGGTGAAAAACTGTTTTTT. This codes for CASSESAAGGEKLFF.

This chain links TRBV5-5 with TRBJ1-1; no clear D. Per the germline V gene, CDR1 is SGHKS and CDR2 is YYEKEE (reference sequence). Between the trimmed V and J ends, which lost 2 bases and 3 bases, there was a span of 8 bases. The length of the CDR3 is 13 residues. The CDR3 region is CASSFGRDTEAFF. For the CDR3, the DNA is TGTGCCAGCAGCTTCGGGAGGGACACTGAAGCTTTCTTT.

This clone was recorded a few times. V gene TRBV6-5 combines with J gene TRBJ1-2; possibly TRBD1 for D (5 bases). Per germline, CDR1 MNHEY and CDR2 SVGAGI. Trimming left V 6 bases short and J 8 bases short, with 13 bases between. The CDR3 spans 12 residues. The CDR3, as DNA: TGTGCCAGCAGCCCGGGGGGTCCGGGCTACACCTTC. Its protein product is CASSPGGPGYTF.

The J gene is TRBJ1-1, the V gene TRBV6-2 or TRBV6-3; D unresolved. CDR1 is MNHEY and CDR2 is SVGEGT in the germline V gene. V shed 2 bases and J shed 4 bases, with 17 bases lying between them. This CDR3 has 16 residues. As DNA, the CDR3 is TGTGCCAGCAGTTACGTTGCAGGTTTGGTTGGCACTGAAGCTTTCTTT. Translation gives CASSYVAGLVGTEAFF.